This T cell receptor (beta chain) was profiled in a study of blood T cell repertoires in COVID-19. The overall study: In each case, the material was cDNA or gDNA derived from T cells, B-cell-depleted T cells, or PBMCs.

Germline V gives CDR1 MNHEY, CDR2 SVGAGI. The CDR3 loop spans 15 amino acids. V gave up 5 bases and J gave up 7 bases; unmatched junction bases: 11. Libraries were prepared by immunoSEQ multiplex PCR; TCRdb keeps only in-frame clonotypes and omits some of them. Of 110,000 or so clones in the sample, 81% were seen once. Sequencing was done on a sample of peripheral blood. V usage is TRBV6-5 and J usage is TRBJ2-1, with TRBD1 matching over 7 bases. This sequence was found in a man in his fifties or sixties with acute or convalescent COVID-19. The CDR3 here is CASSPTGWVKNEQFF. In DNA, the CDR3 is TGTGCCAGCAGTCCGACAGGGTGGGTTAAGAATGAGCAGTTCTTC.